A selection of T cell receptor beta chains follows, all from one sample in a study of cytomegalovirus exposure and HLA in healthy donors. The table came from immunoSEQ multiplex PCR; TCRdb's copy has only in-frame clones and leaves some out. Of about 100,000 clones listed, roughly 82% are singletons. Specimen: PBMCs. The origin of the receptors is a man between 25 and 39 years old in good health and CMV-seropositive. Each CDR3 is given without its conserved first and last residue. Each record gives: D gene, V gene, J gene, CDR3 length, CDR3 protein. D genes are given only for firm matches.

NA	TRBV4-1	TRBJ1-6	10	ASSQSLSPLH
NA	TRBV9	TRBJ1-6	13	ASSVDGGSWSPLH
NA	TRBV2	TRBJ2-2	11	ASSGRGAGELF
NA	TRBV5-1	TRBJ1-1	14	ASTLGGGRGNTEAF
NA	TRBV6-1	TRBJ1-1	13	ASSERAGRRQEAF
NA	TRBV9	TRBJ2-2	13	ASSVGGRAAGELF
TRBD2	TRBV11-2	TRBJ2-1	11	ASSLVNQRGQF
TRBD1	TRBV19	TRBJ1-6	13	ASSDRGSYNSPLH
NA	TRBV4-2	TRBJ1-6	15	ASSQDLGGSYNSPLH
TRBD1	TRBV30	TRBJ1-5	10	ACGTAHQPQH
NA	TRBV9	TRBJ1-6	15	ASSAGALGRVGSPLH
NA	TRBV10-3	TRBJ1-4	12	AISDQGHDEKLF
TRBD1	TRBV29-1	TRBJ2-6	14	SVLGQGADGANGLT
TRBD2	TRBV9	TRBJ2-1	12	ASSGGLAKNEQF
NA	TRBV19	TRBJ2-2	9	ASRGAGELF
TRBD1	TRBV4-2	TRBJ2-7	12	ASSPGQGDYEQY
NA	TRBV19	TRBJ2-2	12	ASSIGQDTGELF
TRBD1	TRBV5-1	TRBJ1-4	13	ASRSGGAGNEKLF
NA	TRBV6-4	TRBJ2-3	12	ASSDSTGADTQY
NA	TRBV25-1	TRBJ1-2	16	ASSGNKKSERANYGYT
NA	TRBV27	TRBJ1-1	11	ASSLSGVTEAF
TRBD1	TRBV9	TRBJ1-1	11	ASSVAPDREAF
NA	TRBV11-1	TRBJ1-5	12	ASSLDSNNQPQH
TRBD1	TRBV27	TRBJ1-6	14	ASSRSGTGSNSPLH
NA	TRBV6-5	TRBJ1-2	14	ASSFSSTGVFYGYT
NA	TRBV11-2	TRBJ2-6	13	ASSLTDLWANGLT
NA	TRBV2	TRBJ2-3	12	ASSESSPTDTQY
NA	TRBV9	TRBJ2-3	13	ASSVLPRTTDTQY
NA	TRBV11-2	TRBJ1-3	15	ASSAGQSSPPGNTIY
NA	TRBV9	TRBJ1-4	14	ASSVGGRQTNEKLF
TRBD1	TRBV30	TRBJ2-3	11	AWGQGITDTQY
TRBD1	TRBV30	TRBJ1-2	10	AWRQGGLGYT
NA	TRBV27	TRBJ1-5	13	ASSVAGRADQPQH
NA	TRBV30	TRBJ2-5	12	AWSVSRVQETQY
NA	TRBV2	TRBJ1-3	13	ASSEGVFSGNTIY
NA	TRBV5-1	TRBJ2-7	12	ASSPGLSGVEQY
NA	TRBV14	TRBJ1-2	10	ASSQTVYGYT
NA	TRBV20-1	TRBJ2-7	9	SARDLYEQY
NA	TRBV19	TRBJ1-4	12	ASSFRDNNEKLF
TRBD2	TRBV6-4	TRBJ2-1	14	ASSYRGGGTYNEQF
TRBD1	TRBV10-3	TRBJ2-5	10	AISGDRGTQY
TRBD2	TRBV12-5	TRBJ2-3	14	ASAGNSGGRIDTQY
TRBD1	TRBV5-1	TRBJ1-1	13	ASSSRQGTNTEAF
TRBD2	TRBV5-5	TRBJ2-4	14	ASSLRLAGMENIQY
NA	TRBV19	TRBJ2-7	11	ASSKADSYEQY
TRBD2	TRBV2	TRBJ2-3	13	ASTGSGGTTDTQY
TRBD2	TRBV5-1	TRBJ2-1	13	ASRSSGGAYNEQF
NA	TRBV5-6	TRBJ2-2	10	ASSWSSGELF
TRBD2	TRBV7-8	TRBJ2-1	14	ASSPPRAGAYNEQF
TRBD1	TRBV25-1	TRBJ1-2	12	ASSPTGQNYGYT
NA	TRBV6-1	TRBJ2-2	11	ASGALGAGELF
NA	TRBV10-3	TRBJ1-1	10	AIRSGYTEAF
TRBD2	TRBV4-2	TRBJ2-1	17	ASSQDLPIPAGGNNEQF
NA	TRBV11-3	TRBJ1-3	14	ASSPRQQRSGNTIY
TRBD2	TRBV6-1	TRBJ2-1	12	ASSAAGGQNEQF